The clone carrying this T cell receptor (beta chain) was picked up many times. MiXCR, applied by TCRdb to the multiplex PCR reads, yields one record per CDR3 protein. The table shows 45,000 to 60,000 distinct CDR3 sequences, with 23% occurring only once. The data belong to a study of breast tumors, draining lymph nodes, adjacent tissues. CDR1 is ENHRY, CDR2 SYGVKD, per germline. V was clipped by 7 bases and J by 5 bases, with 21 bases between them. The CDR3 extends over 16 amino acids. The sample comprised breast tumor tissue. This TCR was recovered from a female donor with breast cancer. Some clones in this sample may be carry-over from other donors' samples. The chain carries TRBV10-3 and TRBJ1-3; TRBD1 is a possible D gene (6 bases). The CDR3 loop reads CAITPGGHTGRNTIYF. The CDR3 nucleotides are TGTGCCATCACTCCCGGGGGACACACTGGTCGAAACACCATATATTTT.